These 27 T cell receptor beta chains were sequenced from one sample in a study of blood T cell repertoires in COVID-19. The method was immunoSEQ multiplex PCR; TCRdb's version includes in-frame clones alone and lacks a portion of them. The profile covers fewer than 25,000 clones, with around 90% appearing a single time and about 25% taken by the ten largest. Material for sequencing was peripheral blood. These receptors came from a man in his 70s with COVID-19, enrolled during active disease.

The gene calls are TRBV6-5 and TRBJ1-2; 8 bases line up with TRBD1. Per germline, CDR1 MNHEY and CDR2 SVGAGI. The CDR3 is 13 amino acids. Trimming took 4 bases from V and 8 from J; bases not matched to a gene: 6. The CDR3 bases are TGTGCCAGCAGTTGGGACAGGTTGAAGGGCTACACCTTC. This sequence encodes CASSWDRLKGYTF.

The V gene is TRBV19, the J gene TRBJ2-3; a possible D gene is TRBD2 (6 bases). CDR3 length equals 15 residues. Germline assignment: CDR1 LNHDA and CDR2 SQIVND (reference sequence). Between the trimmed V and J ends, which lost 3 bases and 4 bases, there was a span of 14 bases. The CDR3 DNA reads TGTGCCAGTAGTATGCTAGCGTGGGAGGCAGATACGCAGTATTTT. Translating it yields CASSMLAWEADTQYF.

J is TRBJ2-1 and V is TRBV9; D is unresolved. CDR3 length: 14 residues. V was clipped by 5 bases and J by 0 bases, with 9 bases between them. Germline values: CDR1 SGDLS, CDR2 YYNGEE. CDR3 sequence reads: CASRRVSSYNEQFF. DNA for the CDR3: TGTGCCAGCAGACGAGTGAGCTCCTACAATGAGCAGTTCTTC.

The chain joins TRBV5-1 to TRBJ1-5; no firm D call. Germline V CDR1 and CDR2: SGHRS, YFSETQ. Trimming left V 0 bases short and J 7 bases short, with 11 bases between. The CDR3 length is 14 residues. DNA for the CDR3: TGCGCCAGCAGCTTGGCGCTAGGCGGGCAGCCCCAGCATTTT. It codes for CASSLALGGQPQHF.

CDR3 protein: CASSRRAATNEKLFF. Written as DNA, the CDR3 is TGTGCCAGTAGTAGGAGAGCGGCAACTAATGAAAAACTGTTTTTT. The chain couples TRBV19 to TRBJ1-4; D is unresolved. Germline values: CDR1 LNHDA, CDR2 SQIVND (reference sequence). V dropped 4 bases and J dropped 0 bases, with 9 bases sitting between them. This CDR3 contains 15 residues.

The rearrangement joins TRBV4-1 to TRBJ1-5; a weak D match, TRBD1 (6 bases). The CDR3 length is 16 residues. V gave up 3 bases and J gave up 6 bases, with 18 bases separating them. CDR1 MGHRA and CDR2 YSYEKL come from the germline V gene. In DNA, the CDR3 is TGCGCCAGCAGCCAGGGTCCCCAGGGGCATAGTCAGCCCCAGCATTTT. Translating it yields CASSQGPQGHSQPQHF.

The V and J genes are TRBV19 and TRBJ2-3, with D uncertain. CDR3 length equals 16 residues. V lost 0 bases, J lost 4 bases, and 14 bases lay in between. CDR1 is LNHDA, CDR2 SQIVND, per germline (reference sequence). In DNA form, the CDR3 reads TGTGCCAGTAGTATAGACTACCCCACCGAGGCAGATACGCAGTATTTT. As protein: CASSIDYPTEADTQYF.

The V and J genes are TRBV5-5 and TRBJ2-7; D ambiguous. Looked up from germline, CDR1 is SGHKS and CDR2 is YYEKEE (reference sequence). The CDR3 consists of 11 residues. V shed 3 bases and J shed 1 base, with 2 bases lying between them. CDR3 nucleotides: TGTGCCAGCAGCTCATCCTACGAGCAGTACTTC. Translation gives CASSSSYEQYF.

The chain combines TRBV2 with TRBJ2-5, with 7 bases fitting TRBD1. The CDR3 extends over 15 amino acids. Germline assignment: CDR1 SNHLY and CDR2 FYNNEI. Trimming removed 4 bases from V and 1 base from J; junction bases left unmatched: 6. The CDR3 bases are TGTGCCAGCAGTGGAGGGGGCGCATTCCAAGAGACCCAGTACTTC. This gives the protein CASSGGGAFQETQYF.

This chain joins TRBV6-5 and TRBJ1-5; 7 bases agree with TRBD1. V was clipped by 5 bases and J by 2 bases; unmatched bases: 0. This CDR3 contains 13 residues. The germline V gene encodes CDR1 MNHEY and CDR2 SVGAGI. For the CDR3, the DNA is TGTGCCAGCAGTACAGGGGGCAATCAGCCCCAGCATTTT. Translated, it gives CASSTGGNQPQHF.

V and J are TRBV5-1 and TRBJ1-2, with 7 positions matching TRBD1. CDR3 length: 14 residues. Looked up from germline, CDR1 is SGHRS and CDR2 is YFSETQ. The J segment lost 6 bases and the V segment lost 1 base, leaving 6 bases of the junction unmatched. The CDR3 bases are TGCGCCAGCAGCTTGCCGACAGGGACGGATGGCTACACCTTC. It is translated as CASSLPTGTDGYTF.

The rearrangement links TRBV3-1 (or the pseudogene TRBV3-2) to TRBJ1-1, with 7 bases identical to TRBD1. The ends lost 0 bases at V and 4 bases at J; junction bases unmatched: 2. This CDR3 spans 14 amino acids. CDR1 is LGHDT and CDR2 is YNNKEL in the germline V gene (reference sequence). The CDR3 coding sequence is TGTGCCAGCAGCCAAGACAGGGGGTTCACTGAAGCTTTCTTT. Residues: CASSQDRGFTEAFF.

This rearrangement joins TRBV5-5 to TRBJ2-7, with D maybe TRBD1 (6 bases). Trimming took off 0 bases at V and 5 bases at J, with 12 bases between the two ends. Germline V gene sequence: CDR1 SGHKS, CDR2 YYEKEE (reference sequence). CDR3 length: 14 amino acids. The CDR3 here is CASSLEYRDDEQYF. The CDR3, as DNA: TGTGCCAGCAGCTTGGAGTACAGGGACGACGAGCAGTACTTC.

The J gene is TRBJ2-1, the V gene TRBV6-4; the D gene is possibly TRBD2 (5 bases). Germline V CDR1 and CDR2: MRHNA, SNTAGT. This CDR3 has 15 amino acids. The ends were cut back, 4 bases at V and 7 bases at J, with 17 bases in the middle. Written as DNA, the CDR3 is TGTGCCAGCAGTGCAATAGTGGGAGCTTGGAATGAGCAGTTCTTC. Translating gives CASSAIVGAWNEQFF.

CDR3 residues: CATNVDRAPYEQYF. The CDR3 DNA reads as TGTGCCACCAACGTCGACAGGGCCCCCTACGAGCAGTACTTC. V gene TRBV2 combines with J gene TRBJ2-7; 7 bases fit TRBD1. This CDR3 spans 14 amino acids. The V gene's germline CDR1 is SNHLY and CDR2 FYNNEI. The ends lost 10 bases at V and 2 bases at J; junction bases unmatched: 11.

J is TRBJ2-3 and V is TRBV30; TRBD2 aligns across 9 bases. The CDR3 spans 15 residues. Unmatched junction bases numbered 5, after V lost 0 bases and J lost 4 bases. Germline CDR1 is GTSNPN and CDR2 is SVGIG (reference sequence). CDR3 bases: TGTGCCTGGAGTGTTGGTTTAGCGGGGGCAGATACGCAGTATTTT. Its protein product is CAWSVGLAGADTQYF.

This clone was counted between two and nine times. The V gene is TRBV30, the J gene TRBJ2-1, with 10 bases aligning to TRBD2. With V trimmed by 0 bases and J by 8 bases, 16 bases remained unmatched. The length of the CDR3 is 18 residues. Germline V lookup: CDR1 GTSNPN, CDR2 SVGIG (reference sequence). CDR3 DNA: TGTGCCTGGAGTGTACTCTCCCCTCCTAGCGGGAGCGGGCATGAGCAGTTCTTC. It specifies CAWSVLSPPSGSGHEQFF. The whole variable domain, filled in from reference TRBV30 and TRBJ2-1, reads SQTIHQWPATLVQPVGSPLSLECTVEGTSNPNLYWYRQAAGRGLQLLFYSVGIGQISSEVPQNLSASRPQDRQFILSSKKLLLSDSGFYLCAWSVLSPPSGSGHEQFFGPGTRLTVL.

This chain connects TRBV3-1 (or the pseudogene TRBV3-2) to TRBJ2-7; no reliable D call. This CDR3 region has 14 residues. Germline-derived CDR1 and CDR2 are LGHDT and YNNKEL (reference sequence). The ends were cut back, 4 bases at V and 3 bases at J, with 13 bases in the middle. DNA of the CDR3: TGTGCCAGCAGCCTCCGCGGTAACGACTACGAGCAGTACTTC. This translates into CASSLRGNDYEQYF.

V gene TRBV24-1 combines with J gene TRBJ2-3, with 9 bases fitting TRBD2. The CDR3 spans 16 residues. CDR1 KGHDR and CDR2 SFDVKD come from the germline V gene. V shed 5 bases and J 4 bases; nucleotides not matched to a gene: 9. CDR3 residues: CATSGSSGGPADTQYF. CDR3 DNA: TGTGCCACCAGTGGGTCCAGCGGGGGGCCAGCAGATACGCAGTATTTT.

The chain couples TRBV30 to TRBJ2-3, with D tentatively TRBD2 (5 bases). The CDR3 spans 14 residues. The V gene lost 1 base and the J gene lost 5 bases, with 13 bases spanning the gap. Germline V gene data show CDR1 as GTSNPN and CDR2 as SVGIG (reference sequence). This CDR3 is CAWSGGQPQDTQYF. The CDR3 bases are TGTGCCTGGAGTGGCGGGCAGCCCCAAGATACGCAGTATTTT.

The chain employs TRBV7-6 and TRBJ2-7; 7 positions match TRBD1. The germline gives CDR1 SGHVS, CDR2 FNYEAQ. The CDR3 covers 15 residues. After removal of 4 bases from V and 0 bases from J, the junction contained 6 bases not matched to a gene. CDR3 DNA: TGTGCCAGCAGCTCCCACAGGGGTAGCTCCTACGAGCAGTACTTC. The encoded protein is CASSSHRGSSYEQYF.

There are a few counts of this clone. This chain uses TRBV7-6 with TRBJ1-3; TRBD1 agrees at 8 bases. Germline V gives CDR1 SGHVS, CDR2 FNYEAQ. The J segment lost 1 base and the V segment lost 5 bases, leaving 4 bases of the junction unmatched. The CDR3 has 15 amino acids. The CDR3 protein is CASSLQGASGNTIYF. The CDR3 region has the DNA TGTGCCAGCAGCCTGCAGGGGGCTTCTGGAAACACCATATATTTT.

The chain joins TRBV5-6 to TRBJ2-2; perhaps TRBD2 as D (7 bases). This CDR3 is built from 17 residues. V dropped 5 bases and J dropped 5 bases, with 22 bases sitting between them. Germline V CDR1 and CDR2: SGHDT, YYEEEE. CDR3 in DNA: TGTGCCAGCAGTTCCTTCAGGGGAGGGGGAAGGACCGGGGAGCTGTTTTTT. This codes for CASSSFRGGGRTGELFF.

J is TRBJ2-3 and V is TRBV7-9; the match to TRBD1 covers 7 bases. The CDR3 is 16 residues long. V lost 5 bases, J lost 3 bases, and 11 bases stayed unmatched. Germline loops: CDR1 SEHNR, CDR2 FQNEAQ (reference sequence). CDR3 in amino acids: CASSGNRDSGTDTQYF. In nucleotides, the CDR3 is TGTGCCAGCAGCGGAAACCGGGACAGTGGGACAGATACGCAGTATTTT.

This clone has a single count. The rearrangement uses TRBV10-2 and TRBJ2-3, with 8 bases matching TRBD1. CDR1 and CDR2 from the germline V gene are WSHSY and SAAADI. The CDR3 loop spans 14 amino acids. The ends lost 7 bases at V and 3 bases at J; junction bases unmatched: 6. The CDR3 sequence: CASKDRGRTDTQYF. DNA for the CDR3: TGCGCCAGCAAAGACAGGGGCAGAACAGATACGCAGTATTTT.

This clone was detected a few times. The chain combines TRBV5-4 with TRBJ2-3; tentative D call: TRBD1 (5 bases). CDR1 is SGHNT and CDR2 is YYREEE in the germline V gene (reference sequence). V was clipped by 0 bases and J by 6 bases, with 14 bases between them. The CDR3 extends over 15 amino acids. CDR3 sequence: CASSLAWGPGDTQYF. In DNA form, the CDR3 reads TGTGCCAGCAGCTTGGCCTGGGGCCCCGGCGATACGCAGTATTTT.

There are a few counts of this clone. This chain links TRBV7-8 with TRBJ1-1, with D hard to call. Germline V gene lookup returns CDR1 SGHVS and CDR2 FQNEAQ. The V gene lost 2 bases and the J gene lost 4 bases, with 8 bases spanning the gap. This CDR3 is 13 amino acids long. Here the CDR3 DNA reads TGTGCCAGCAGCTTAACTCAATCCACTGAAGCTTTCTTT. It specifies CASSLTQSTEAFF.